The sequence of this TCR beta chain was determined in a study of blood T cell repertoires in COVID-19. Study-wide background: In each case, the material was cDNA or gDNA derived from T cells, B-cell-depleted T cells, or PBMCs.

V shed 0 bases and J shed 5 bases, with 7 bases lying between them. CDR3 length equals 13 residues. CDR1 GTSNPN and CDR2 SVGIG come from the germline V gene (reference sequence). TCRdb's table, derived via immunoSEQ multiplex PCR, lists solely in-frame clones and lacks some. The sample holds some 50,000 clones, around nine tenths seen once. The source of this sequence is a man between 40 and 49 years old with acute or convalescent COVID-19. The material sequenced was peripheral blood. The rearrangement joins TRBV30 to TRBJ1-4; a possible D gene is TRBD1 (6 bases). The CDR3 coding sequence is TGTGCCTGGAGTGTCGGGACAAATGAAAAACTGTTTTTT. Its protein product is CAWSVGTNEKLFF.